The text below deals with one T cell receptor (beta chain). Its matching antigen is unknown. One base away lies a much larger clone, so this may be a sequencing read error. Stated time point: persistent/refractory GD, antithyroid drugs over 5 years with positive TRAb. Preparation of the TCR library used RNA extracted from PBMCs. CDR1 is MDHEN, CDR2 SYDVKM, per germline. The CDR3 length is 14 residues. J gave up 7 bases and V 6 bases, and 10 bases lay outside the gene matches. The sample comes from a study of regulatory T cells in long-lasting Graves disease. Building of the TCR beta libraries involved iRepertoire HTBI primers and Arm-PCR of CDR3 regions. MiXCR, run by TCRdb on the multiplex PCR reads, gives a single entry per CDR3 protein. The table has around 460,000 distinct CDR3 sequences, approximately 23% seen once; the top ten hold over 10%. Findings of the study overall: When disease was persistent, TRBV28, TRBJ1-2 and TRBJ2-5 were the favored segments.

The receptor comes from a female donor with Graves disease. V gene TRBV28 combines with J gene TRBJ1-2; 8 bases agree with TRBD1. This sample comprised peripheral blood mononuclear cells (PBMCs), obtained when the disease was refractory, from a patient treated with antithyroid drugs. As DNA, the CDR3 is TGTGCCAGCAGGATTCAGGGGGCTTCCTGTGGCTACACCTTC. Its protein product is CASRIQGASCGYTF.